The rows below give T cell receptor beta chains drawn from one sample of a study of blood T cell repertoires in COVID-19. Method: immunoSEQ multiplex PCR; TCRdb's copy keeps in-frame clones and lacks some. This sample has tens of thousands of clones, with 85% found just once. Material for sequencing was peripheral blood. Receptor source: a woman in her 70s with acute or convalescent COVID-19. The CDR3 runs from the conserved cysteine through the conserved F or W. Each record gives: V gene, clone size, J gene, D gene, CDR3 protein, CDR3 DNA. A D gene is named only where the DNA matches it firmly. Only part of the rows carry a size: once, few, many, or a class if the clone is expanded.

v_call: TRBV30; clone_size: .; j_call: TRBJ1-2; d_call: TRBD1; cdr3_aa: CAWSVQTGGKGYTF; cdr3_nt: TGTGCCTGGAGTGTACAGACAGGGGGAAAAGGCTACACCTTC
v_call: TRBV13; clone_size: .; j_call: TRBJ2-6; d_call: TRBD1; cdr3_aa: CASSLEQGLLSGANVLTF; cdr3_nt: TGTGCCAGCAGCTTAGAACAGGGGTTACTCTCTGGGGCCAACGTCCTGACTTTC
v_call: TRBV5-1; clone_size: .; j_call: TRBJ2-3; d_call: .; cdr3_aa: CASSLIGQGTDTQYF; cdr3_nt: TGCGCCAGCAGCTTGATTGGGCAAGGCACAGATACGCAGTATTTT
v_call: TRBV11-1; clone_size: .; j_call: TRBJ2-1; d_call: .; cdr3_aa: CASSLAGAYNEQFF; cdr3_nt: TGTGCCAGCAGCTTAGCGGGGGCATACAATGAGCAGTTCTTC
v_call: TRBV5-4; clone_size: .; j_call: TRBJ1-4; d_call: .; cdr3_aa: CASSLRATNEKLFF; cdr3_nt: TGTGCCAGCAGCTTGAGAGCAACTAATGAAAAACTGTTTTTT
v_call: TRBV19; clone_size: .; j_call: TRBJ2-1; d_call: TRBD2; cdr3_aa: CASSIDSGRGEQFF; cdr3_nt: TGTGCCAGTAGTATAGATAGCGGGAGGGGTGAGCAGTTCTTC
v_call: TRBV7-7; clone_size: .; j_call: TRBJ2-1; d_call: TRBD2; cdr3_aa: CASSFREGRTSYNEQFF; cdr3_nt: TGTGCCAGCAGCTTTCGGGAGGGCCGTACCTCCTACAATGAGCAGTTCTTC
v_call: TRBV9; clone_size: .; j_call: TRBJ2-1; d_call: TRBD1; cdr3_aa: CASSPGGRTGGNNEQFF; cdr3_nt: TGTGCCAGCAGTCCTGGGGGGAGGACAGGGGGCAACAATGAGCAGTTCTTC
v_call: TRBV2; clone_size: .; j_call: TRBJ1-5; d_call: TRBD1; cdr3_aa: CASSAGTGGYDQPQHF; cdr3_nt: TGTGCCAGCAGTGCCGGGACAGGGGGGTACGATCAGCCCCAGCATTTT
v_call: TRBV2; clone_size: once; j_call: TRBJ1-2; d_call: TRBD1; cdr3_aa: CASSPARTGWDGYTF; cdr3_nt: TGTGCCAGCAGTCCCGCTCGGACAGGGTGGGATGGCTACACCTTC
v_call: TRBV3-1/TRBV3-2; clone_size: once; j_call: TRBJ1-3; d_call: TRBD1; cdr3_aa: CASSRTGRNSGNTIYF; cdr3_nt: TGTGCCAGCAGCCGGACAGGGAGGAACTCTGGAAACACCATATATTTT
v_call: TRBV6-6; clone_size: .; j_call: TRBJ2-1; d_call: TRBD2; cdr3_aa: CASRPAGDYNEQFF; cdr3_nt: TGTGCCAGCAGGCCCGCGGGGGACTACAATGAGCAGTTCTTC
v_call: TRBV24-1; clone_size: .; j_call: TRBJ2-3; d_call: TRBD2; cdr3_aa: CATSDLVAGTDTQYF; cdr3_nt: TGTGCCACCAGTGATTTGGTAGCGGGGACAGATACGCAGTATTTT
v_call: TRBV3-1/TRBV3-2; clone_size: .; j_call: TRBJ2-3; d_call: TRBD1; cdr3_aa: CASSQDNRQGVPDTQYF; cdr3_nt: TGTGCCAGCAGCCAAGACAATAGACAGGGGGTGCCAGATACGCAGTATTTT
v_call: TRBV11-2; clone_size: .; j_call: TRBJ2-3; d_call: TRBD1; cdr3_aa: CASSPTGQGTDTQYF; cdr3_nt: TGTGCCAGCAGCCCAACCGGACAGGGCACAGATACGCAGTATTTT
v_call: TRBV5-1; clone_size: .; j_call: TRBJ2-3; d_call: TRBD2; cdr3_aa: CASSAPRGVQTDTQYF; cdr3_nt: TGCGCCAGCAGCGCCCCGCGGGGGGTCCAAACAGATACGCAGTATTTT
v_call: TRBV11-2; clone_size: once; j_call: TRBJ2-5; d_call: .; cdr3_aa: CASSLFGLEVTQYF; cdr3_nt: TGTGCCAGCAGCTTGTTCGGACTGGAAGTGACCCAGTACTTC
v_call: TRBV7-2; clone_size: .; j_call: TRBJ2-2; d_call: TRBD1; cdr3_aa: CASSLAGGTGTGELFF; cdr3_nt: TGTGCCAGCAGCTTAGCAGGGGGCACGGGCACCGGGGAGCTGTTTTTT
v_call: TRBV7-7; clone_size: .; j_call: TRBJ1-3; d_call: TRBD1; cdr3_aa: CASSPTGAGNTIYF; cdr3_nt: TGTGCCAGCAGCCCAACAGGGGCTGGAAACACCATATATTTT
v_call: TRBV29-1; clone_size: .; j_call: TRBJ1-2; d_call: .; cdr3_aa: CSVGGNYGYTF; cdr3_nt: TGCAGCGTTGGAGGCAACTATGGCTACACCTTC
v_call: TRBV15; clone_size: .; j_call: TRBJ2-1; d_call: TRBD1; cdr3_aa: CATTKPGQAKQFF; cdr3_nt: TGTGCCACCACCAAACCCGGACAGGCCAAGCAGTTCTTC
v_call: TRBV9; clone_size: .; j_call: TRBJ2-3; d_call: .; cdr3_aa: CASSVEQVLSQDTQYF; cdr3_nt: TGTGCCAGCAGCGTAGAACAGGTCTTATCTCAGGATACGCAGTATTTT
v_call: TRBV7-8; clone_size: .; j_call: TRBJ2-3; d_call: .; cdr3_aa: CASSENLALRTDTQYF; cdr3_nt: TGTGCCAGCAGCGAGAACTTAGCGTTACGCACAGATACGCAGTATTTT